Each of the 10 T cell receptor beta chains below was sequenced from the same sample in a study of blood T cells in healthy people across ages. A sample-barcoded 5' primer and a J-beta primer mix were used in a second PCR of roughly 7 to 12 cycles. MiXCR, run by TCRdb on the 5' RACE reads, gives a single entry per CDR3 protein. The table has about 1 million distinct CDR3 sequences, 40% to 50% seen once; the top ten hold 18%. Sequences were obtained from blood. The receptors originated from a woman in her sixties in good health.

This CDR3 is CASSQVGTGRKTEAFF. As DNA, the CDR3 is TGTGCCAGCAGCCAAGTGGGAACAGGGAGGAAAACTGAAGCTTTCTTT. This chain connects TRBV14 to TRBJ1-1; D might be TRBD1 (6 bases). V dropped 1 base and J dropped 5 bases, with 17 bases sitting between them. Per germline, CDR1 SGHDN and CDR2 FVKESK. This CDR3 has 16 amino acids.

This clonotype has a handful of counts. V gene TRBV20-1 combines with J gene TRBJ2-5; D possibly corresponds to TRBD1 (5 bases). The CDR3 contains 12 residues. Trimming cost V 6 bases and J 5 bases, with 13 bases left between them. Per the germline V gene, CDR1 is DFQATT and CDR2 is SNEGSKA (reference sequence). CDR3 region: CSARTPWETQYF. The CDR3 DNA reads as TGCAGTGCCAGGACACCCTGGGAGACCCAGTACTTC.

The chain links TRBV3-1 to TRBJ2-1; D is undetermined. V gave up 2 bases and J gave up 0 bases, with 8 bases separating them. The CDR3 contains 15 residues. Germline assignment: CDR1 LGHDT and CDR2 YNNKEL (reference sequence). CDR3 loop: CASSQTTRSYNEQFF. The CDR3 DNA sequence: TGTGCCAGCAGCCAAACTACCCGCTCCTACAATGAGCAGTTCTTC.

The V call is TRBV20-1, the J call TRBJ1-5; possibly TRBD1 for D (6 bases). Looked up from germline, CDR1 is DFQATT and CDR2 is SNEGSKA (reference sequence). V was trimmed by 4 bases and J by 0 bases, leaving 13 bases between them. There are 15 residues in the CDR3. The DNA of the CDR3 is TGCAGTGCTATTACAGGGTTCCCTAGCAATCAGCCCCAGCATTTT. Its translation is CSAITGFPSNQPQHF.

V gene TRBV20-1 combines with J gene TRBJ2-3; 7 bases line up with TRBD1. J lost 1 base, V lost 2 bases, and 6 bases had no gene match. This CDR3 spans 15 amino acids. Germline V gives CDR1 DFQATT, CDR2 SNEGSKA (reference sequence). The CDR3 DNA sequence: TGCAGTGCTAGAATCACAGGGGCCCGCACAGATACGCAGTATTTT. As protein: CSARITGARTDTQYF.

This clonotype was seen only a few times. The CDR3 region is CASSLTAGDGILYEQYF. The CDR3 DNA is TGTGCCAGCAGCTTGACCGCGGGAGACGGTATTTTATACGAGCAGTACTTC. The rearrangement uses TRBV7-9 and TRBJ2-7; 7 bases align to TRBD2. The CDR3 consists of 17 residues. V lost 3 bases and J lost 4; bases outside the gene matches: 15. In germline, CDR1 is SEHNR, CDR2 FQNEAQ (reference sequence).

This clonotype has just a few counts. This rearrangement joins TRBV15 to TRBJ2-3, with no clear D. Trimming shortened V by 0 bases and J by 3 bases, and 4 bases separated the two germline ends. CDR1 LNHNV and CDR2 YYDKDF come from the germline V gene (reference sequence). The CDR3 covers 13 residues. The CDR3: CATSRERTDTQYF. The CDR3 DNA reads TGTGCCACCAGCAGAGAGAGGACAGATACGCAGTATTTT.

The chain uses TRBV28 and TRBJ2-7; possible D gene TRBD2, 5 bases. Germline CDR1 is MDHEN and CDR2 is SYDVKM. The V gene lost 5 bases and the J gene lost 2 bases, with 10 bases spanning the gap. This CDR3 has 13 residues. CDR3 loop: CASSAAGAYEQYF. The CDR3 DNA follows: TGTGCCAGCAGTGCTGCCGGGGCCTACGAGCAGTACTTC.

This clonotype was recorded a few times. This sequence joins TRBV2 and TRBJ1-6, with D hard to call. CDR1 and CDR2 from the germline V gene are SNHLY and FYNNEI. The CDR3 is 15 amino acids. V dropped 3 bases and J dropped 8 bases, with 14 bases sitting between them. The CDR3 loop reads CASSEASLWDSPLHF. The CDR3 DNA reads TGTGCCAGCAGTGAGGCATCTCTCTGGGATTCACCCCTCCACTTT.

The V and J genes are TRBV27 and TRBJ2-1; TRBD1 might be the D (6 bases). CDR3 length equals 13 residues. Trimming pared 5 bases from V and 7 bases from J, leaving 12 bases between. Per the germline V gene, CDR1 is MNHEY and CDR2 is SMNVEV (reference sequence). CDR3 sequence reads: CASSPPTGNEQFF. DNA of the CDR3: TGTGCCAGCAGTCCCCCAACAGGGAATGAGCAGTTCTTC.